These 16 T cell receptor beta chains originate from one sample sequenced in a study of T cell responses to AZD1222 COVID-19 vaccine. The table came from immunoSEQ multiplex PCR; TCRdb's copy has only in-frame clones and leaves some out. The table records 180,000 or so clones, approximately 94% of them present only once. This material consisted of peripheral blood, taken 28 days after the second AZD1222 dose. These receptors came from an adult who received the AZD1222 COVID-19 vaccine.

The chain has TRBV2 and TRBJ1-5; 11 bases agree with TRBD1. Germline-derived CDR1 and CDR2 are SNHLY and FYNNEI. V was clipped by 1 base and J by 6 bases; unmatched bases: 2. The CDR3 covers 15 residues. The CDR3 nucleotides are TGTGCCAGCAGTGAAGGGACAGGGGGCGGTCAGCCCCAGCATTTT. Protein sequence: CASSEGTGGGQPQHF.

V and J are TRBV5-5 and TRBJ1-4, with 9 nucleotides matching TRBD1. This CDR3 is built from 15 residues. V lost 4 bases, J lost 8 bases, and 9 bases stayed unmatched. CDR1 and CDR2 (germline): SGHKS, YYEKEE (reference sequence). As DNA, the CDR3 is TGTGCCAGCAGCCGCCTACAGGGGGCGGGAGAAAAACTGTTTTTT. Protein sequence: CASSRLQGAGEKLFF. The full variable domain, rest sourced from reference TRBV5-5 and TRBJ1-4, is DAGVTQSPTHLIKTRGQQVTLRCSPISGHKSVSWYQQVLGQGPQFIFQYYEKEERGRGNFPDRFSARQFPNYSSELNVNALLLGDSALYLCASSRLQGAGEKLFFGSGTQLSVL.

The rearrangement uses TRBV14 and TRBJ1-6, with D perhaps TRBD1 (6 bases). CDR1 is SGHDN, CDR2 FVKESK, per germline. The V end lost 1 base, the J end lost 10 bases, and 11 bases lay between the germline ends. CDR3 size: 14 residues. CDR3 protein: CASSQVTGPSPLHF. The DNA of the CDR3 is TGTGCCAGCAGCCAAGTCACAGGGCCCTCACCCCTCCACTTT.

The rearrangement uses TRBV19 and TRBJ1-5, with no clear D. This CDR3 has 16 residues. Germline V gene data show CDR1 as LNHDA and CDR2 as SQIVND (reference sequence). The V gene lost 3 bases and the J gene lost 3 bases, with 15 bases spanning the gap. The CDR3 is CASSIGGRVINQPQHF. CDR3 coding DNA: TGTGCCAGTAGTATCGGTGGGAGGGTGATCAATCAGCCCCAGCATTTT.

The chain employs TRBV7-9 and TRBJ2-5, with TRBD1 matching 10 bases. This CDR3 contains 14 residues. The V gene end was trimmed by 5 bases and the J gene end by 4 bases; junction bases not matched to a gene: 4. The germline CDR1 and CDR2 sequences are SEHNR and FQNEAQ (reference sequence). The CDR3 DNA is TGTGCCAGCAGCCAAGGACAGGGGGTAGAGACCCAGTACTTC. It codes for CASSQGQGVETQYF.

J is TRBJ2-1 and V is TRBV6-2 or TRBV6-3, with D possibly TRBD1 on 5 matching bases. Germline values: CDR1 MNHEY, CDR2 SVGEGT. The CDR3 is 15 amino acids. V shed 4 bases and J shed 7 bases, with 17 bases lying between them. In DNA form, the CDR3 reads TGTGCCAGCAGTTCGTCCGGACATCTTCGGAATGAGCAGTTCTTC. Its translation: CASSSSGHLRNEQFF.

V and J are TRBV4-1 and TRBJ1-2; TRBD1 aligns across 9 bases. The CDR3 has 16 amino acids. Germline loops: CDR1 MGHRA, CDR2 YSYEKL. Trimming cost V 3 bases and J 6 bases; bases outside gene matches: 11. The CDR3 DNA sequence: TGCGCCAGCAGCCACGCCTCCTCCGGGACAGGGAATGGCTACACCTTC. Translation: CASSHASSGTGNGYTF.

This clone was counted once. V and J are TRBV18 and TRBJ2-7; D is unresolved. In germline, CDR1 is KGHSH, CDR2 LQKENI. Trimming stripped 3 bases from V and 5 bases from J, with 8 bases between. The CDR3 covers 12 residues. The CDR3 nucleotides read TGTGCCAGCTCACCTCGATTGGACGAGCAGTACTTC. It translates to CASSPRLDEQYF.

This clone came up a few times. CDR3 sequence: CASSVRDLEQYF. The CDR3 bases are TGTGCCAGCAGTGTCCGGGATCTCGAGCAGTACTTC. The rearrangement joins TRBV12-3 or TRBV12-4 to TRBJ2-7; D may be TRBD2 (5 bases). The CDR3 covers 12 residues. V lost 5 bases to trimming and J lost 6 bases, with 11 bases between them.

The chain recombines TRBV12-3 or TRBV12-4 with TRBJ1-5; D remains unclear. Trimming cost V 4 bases and J 0 bases, with 4 bases left between them. This CDR3 comprises 13 residues. CDR3: CASSSGSNQPQHF. CDR3 DNA sequence: TGTGCCAGCAGTTCAGGTAGCAATCAGCCCCAGCATTTT.

The genes are TRBV7-2 and TRBJ1-3, with 8 bases matching TRBD1. The V gene's germline CDR1 is SGHTA and CDR2 FQGNSA. J was trimmed by 0 bases and V by 5 bases; bases with no gene match: 12. The CDR3 runs 18 residues. The CDR3 loop is CASSLTWTGTDSGNTIYF. In DNA form, the CDR3 reads TGTGCCAGCAGCCTCACCTGGACAGGGACCGACTCTGGAAACACCATATATTTT.

V and J are TRBV18 and TRBJ2-7, with 9 bases identical to TRBD1. Germline CDR1 reads KGHSH; CDR2 reads LQKENI. This CDR3 spans 14 amino acids. The ends lost 3 bases at V and 6 bases at J; junction bases unmatched: 6. CDR3 amino acids: CASSPQDRGGEQYF. The CDR3 nucleotides are TGTGCCAGCTCACCGCAGGACAGGGGTGGCGAGCAGTACTTC.

V usage is TRBV5-6 and J usage is TRBJ1-2, with TRBD1 matching 9 bases. This CDR3 region has 15 residues. Germline lookup yields CDR1 SGHDT and CDR2 YYEEEE. Trimming removed 4 bases from V and 4 bases from J; junction bases left unmatched: 8. The CDR3 here is CASSPGQGGGYGYTF. In DNA form, the CDR3 reads TGTGCCAGCAGCCCGGGACAGGGAGGAGGCTATGGCTACACCTTC.

The V gene is TRBV12-3 or TRBV12-4, the J gene TRBJ1-5; a weak D match, TRBD1 (5 bases). This CDR3 comprises 12 residues. Trimming removed 10 bases from V and 5 bases from J, with 12 bases in between. CDR3 sequence: CATSRVDQPQHF. CDR3 DNA: TGTGCCACCTCCAGGGTAGATCAGCCCCAGCATTTT.

The genes are TRBV19 and TRBJ1-2; D is uncertain. Germline-derived CDR1 and CDR2 are LNHDA and SQIVND (reference sequence). The CDR3 is 13 residues long. V was shortened by 5 bases and J by 5 bases, with 12 bases between the two germline ends. CDR3 sequence (DNA): TGTGCCAGTAGTGCCCGGGCTCTATATGGCTACACCTTC. Residues: CASSARALYGYTF.

This chain uses TRBV9 with TRBJ2-3; 8 bases agree with TRBD2. V shed 2 bases, J shed 2 bases, and the junction held 4 bases outside the gene matches. Germline CDR1 reads SGDLS; CDR2 reads YYNGEE. The CDR3 has 15 residues. CDR3 protein: CASSVGSGITDTQYF. The CDR3 DNA reads TGTGCCAGCAGCGTCGGTAGCGGGATCACAGATACGCAGTATTTT.